The entry below describes one TCR beta chain. The CDR3 has 13 amino acids. The germline gives CDR1 KGHSH, CDR2 LQKENI. The V end lost 4 bases, the J end lost 0 bases, and 6 bases lay between the germline ends. As handled by the study authors: Estimated nucleated cell counts came from reference gene primer amplification. Some clones are missing from TCRdb's copy, which holds only in-frame ones; the method was immunoSEQ multiplex PCR. D and trimming come from the DNA, and the V and J calls and clone size come from that table. The data contain 150,000 to 160,000 clones, roughly 78% of them singletons. These data originate in a study of blood T cell repertoires in COVID-19. Study-level information: From the United States, Italy and Spain came samples of acute and convalescent COVID-19. PBMCs, B-cell-depleted T cells, or T cells provided the cDNA or gDNA that made up the material.

The chain uses TRBV18 and TRBJ2-5; D remains unclear. The material sequenced was peripheral blood. The receptor comes from a man older than 75 with acute or convalescent COVID-19. The CDR3 DNA sequence: TGTGCCAGCTCACGTGGCAACCAAGAGACCCAGTACTTC. This gives the protein CASSRGNQETQYF.